This entry concerns a single TCR beta chain. This CDR3 spans 14 amino acids. V gave up 0 bases and J gave up 8 bases, with 13 bases separating them. Germline V gene lookup returns CDR1 LNHNV and CDR2 YYDKDF (reference sequence). This table comes from immunoSEQ multiplex PCR, and its TCRdb copy is limited to in-frame clones, with some not included. The data contain over 100,000 clones, about 90% of them seen just once; the ten biggest clones take up over 2%. This specimen comes from a study of control samples from healthy donors and cancer patients. This TCR was sampled from a woman between 45 and 65 years old in good health. The rearrangement links TRBV15 to TRBJ1-2; possibly TRBD1 for D (5 bases). Specimen: blood. The CDR3 coding sequence is TGTGCCACCAGCAGAGATAAGGGGTTTTACGGCTACACCTTC. This gives the protein CATSRDKGFYGYTF. The whole variable domain, remainder taken from reference TRBV15 and TRBJ1-2, is DAMVIQNPRYQVTQFGKPVTLSCSQTLNHNVMYWYQQKSSQAPKLLFHYYDKDFNNEADTPDNFQSRRPNTSFCFLDIRSPGLGDTAMYLCATSRDKGFYGYTFGSGTRLTVV.